A single sample gave rise to the 6 T cell receptor beta chains below, sequenced in a study of early T cells in non-severe SARS-CoV-2 infection. MiXCR, run by TCRdb on the 5' RACE reads, gives a single entry per CDR3 protein. Of approximately 67,000 distinct CDR3 sequences listed, approximately 10% were seen once; the top ten hold 3% to 4.5%. Sequencing input: whole blood. These receptors all stem from an adult who was a healthcare worker with PCR-confirmed SARS-CoV-2 infection or an uninfected control (not recorded which).

In its sample, this clonotype was seen a few times. The chain is built from TRBV11-2 and TRBJ1-1; TRBD1 matches at 8 bases. Germline V lookup: CDR1 SGHAT, CDR2 FQNNGV. This CDR3 has 14 amino acids. V lost 4 bases, J lost 5 bases, and 6 bases stayed unmatched. CDR3 coding DNA: TGTGCCAGCAGCTCACAGGGGGGGAGGACTGAAGCTTTCTTT. This gives the protein CASSSQGGRTEAFF.

The sample holds many counts of this clonotype. This sequence joins TRBV7-2 and TRBJ1-5; the D gene is possibly TRBD1 (6 bases). V shed 1 base and J shed 7 bases, with 14 bases lying between them. Looked up from germline, CDR1 is SGHTA and CDR2 is FQGNSA. This CDR3 spans 15 amino acids. The CDR3 sequence: CASSLVEGGGQPQHF. In DNA, the CDR3 is TGTGCCAGCAGCTTAGTAGAGGGGGGCGGACAGCCCCAGCATTTT. The complete variable domain, with remaining parts taken from reference TRBV7-2 and TRBJ1-5, reads GAGVSQSPSNKVTEKGKDVELRCDPISGHTALYWYRQSLGQGLEFLIYFQGNSAPDKSGLPSDRFSAERTGGSVSTLTIQRTQQEDSAVYLCASSLVEGGGQPQHFGDGTRLSIL.

This rearrangement joins TRBV11-1 to TRBJ2-2; the D is unclear. Deletions cut 0 bases from V and 6 bases from J, with 5 bases between. Germline V gene sequence: CDR1 SGHAT, CDR2 FQDESV (reference sequence). The CDR3 spans 13 residues. CDR3 protein: CASSLALPGELFF. In DNA, the CDR3 is TGTGCCAGCAGCTTAGCGCTTCCCGGGGAGCTGTTTTTT.

The sample holds many counts of this clonotype. The chain combines TRBV18 with TRBJ1-4; perhaps TRBD1 as D (6 bases). CDR1 is KGHSH, CDR2 LQKENI, per germline. V was pared by 0 bases and J by 2 bases, with 7 bases between. The CDR3 length is 15 residues. The CDR3: CASSPPGATNEKLFF. The CDR3 DNA follows: TGTGCCAGCTCACCACCGGGGGCGACTAATGAAAAACTGTTTTTT.

This clonotype was recorded many times. The junction and the germline gene differ at one end; a read error may be behind it. The CDR3 loop reads CASSFKGGGEVFF. The DNA for the CDR3 is TGTGCCAGCAGTTTTAAGGGGGGAGGTGAAGTTTTCTTT. The chain combines TRBV12-3 or TRBV12-4 with TRBJ1-1; a weak D match, TRBD1 (6 bases). The CDR3 length is 13 residues.

This chain joins TRBV27 and TRBJ1-1, with 11 bases fitting TRBD1. This CDR3 is built from 16 residues. Per germline, CDR1 MNHEY and CDR2 SMNVEV (reference sequence). V lost 5 bases, J lost 5 bases, and 10 bases stayed unmatched. This CDR3 is CASSPRTGGGKTEAFF. CDR3 coding DNA: TGTGCCAGCAGTCCACGGACAGGGGGCGGGAAGACTGAAGCTTTCTTT.